This T cell receptor beta chain was observed in a study of cytomegalovirus exposure and HLA in healthy donors. Points on this clone: No antigen is known for it.

Study results and caveats: Most sequenced TCRs were rare (though some public TCRs occurred in many donors). Three CMV-associated chains were confirmed in vitro to be specific for CMV antigens. It was 164 TCR beta chains that were listed as cytomegalovirus-associated. Published work reported that the classifier diagnosed cytomegalovirus status with high specificity and sensitivity.

The CDR3 has 17 residues. Germline-derived CDR1 and CDR2 are SGHRS and YFSETQ. Trimming shortened V by 1 base and J by 9 bases, and 26 bases separated the two germline ends. Sequenced by immunoSEQ multiplex PCR; TCRdb stores in-frame clones only, minus some. In the table there are roughly 140,000 clones, approximately 86% of which are singletons. The sequence was obtained from a woman aged 18-29 years in good health and CMV-seropositive. Sequencing was carried out using PBMCs. The chain joins TRBV5-1 to TRBJ2-7, with D perhaps matching TRBD2 (6 bases). The CDR3 here is CASSLRRAGILPVLQYF. CDR3 bases: TGCGCCAGCAGCTTGAGACGTGCGGGGATACTTCCCGTATTGCAGTACTTC. The full variable domain, its missing parts supplied by reference TRBV5-1 and TRBJ2-7, is KAGVTQTPRYLIKTRGQQVTLSCSPISGHRSVSWYQQTPGQGLQFLFEYFSETQRNKGNFPGRFSGRQFSNSRSEMNVSTLELGDSALYLCASSLRRAGILPVLQYFGPGTRLTVT.